The 12 T cell receptor beta chains presented below share a single source sample, sequenced in a study of control samples from healthy donors and cancer patients. TCRdb's table, derived via immunoSEQ multiplex PCR, lists solely in-frame clones and lacks some. The sample lists some 150,000 clones; just under 95% were seen once. The sample was PBMCs. The source of these receptors is a man aged 55 to 70 with colorectal cancer.

The rearrangement uses TRBV18 and TRBJ2-7; D gene uncertain. The CDR3 contains 15 residues. Germline V lookup: CDR1 KGHSH, CDR2 LQKENI. The V end lost 3 bases, the J end lost 0 bases, and 12 bases lay between the germline ends. The CDR3 coding sequence is TGTGCCAGCTCACCGACGTCAGTCGACTCCTACGAGCAGTACTTC. Translating it yields CASSPTSVDSYEQYF.

This rearrangement joins TRBV28 to TRBJ2-2; D is unresolved. Germline CDR1 MDHEN, CDR2 SYDVKM. Trimming removed 3 bases from V and 4 bases from J, with 9 bases in between. This CDR3 contains 14 residues. CDR3 residues: CASSFYSATGELFF. DNA for the CDR3: TGTGCCAGCAGTTTTTACTCAGCCACCGGGGAGCTGTTTTTT. Variable domain in full (rest from reference TRBV28 and TRBJ2-2): DVKVTQSSRYLVKRTGEKVFLECVQDMDHENMFWYRQDPGLGLRLIYFSYDVKMKEKGDIPEGYSVSREKKERFSLILESASTNQTSMYLCASSFYSATGELFFGEGSRLTVL.

The V gene is TRBV7-2, the J gene TRBJ2-3, with 7 bases identical to TRBD2. Looked up from germline, CDR1 is SGHTA and CDR2 is FQGNSA. The CDR3 totals 14 residues. Unmatched junction bases numbered 4, after V lost 3 bases and J lost 4 bases. The DNA for the CDR3 is TGTGCCAGCAGCTTGTGGGGGGGACCAGATACGCAGTATTTT. This translates into CASSLWGGPDTQYF.

The V gene is TRBV6-1, the J gene TRBJ1-5, with TRBD1 as a possible D gene (5 bases). The CDR3 is made up of 13 amino acids. Germline CDR1 is MNHNS and CDR2 is SASEGT. The V gene lost 3 bases and the J gene lost 4 bases, with 7 bases spanning the gap. The CDR3 sequence: CASSEGTNQPQHF. For the CDR3, the DNA is TGTGCCAGCAGTGAGGGGACTAATCAGCCCCAGCATTTT.

The chain links TRBV7-9 to TRBJ2-3, with 9 bases that match TRBD2. Trimming took 5 bases from V and 3 from J; bases not matched to a gene: 9. The CDR3 has 16 amino acids. The germline CDR1 and CDR2 sequences are SEHNR and FQNEAQ (reference sequence). The CDR3 protein is CASSPGLARGTDTQYF. DNA of the CDR3: TGTGCCAGCAGCCCGGGACTAGCCCGGGGAACAGATACGCAGTATTTT.

The chain recombines TRBV5-6 with TRBJ1-2; TRBD1 matches at 9 bases. The germline V gene has CDR1 SGHDT and CDR2 YYEEEE. The trim removed 2 bases at V and 6 bases at J, leaving 11 bases unmatched. This CDR3 has 16 residues. The CDR3 DNA reads TGTGCCAGCAGCTTATATTCGACAGGGGGAATGGATGGCTACACCTTC. This sequence encodes CASSLYSTGGMDGYTF.

CDR3 in amino acids: CASSQDGTGNYGYTF. The CDR3 DNA follows: TGTGCCAGCAGCCAAGATGGGACGGGGAACTATGGCTACACCTTC. The chain combines TRBV4-2 with TRBJ1-2; a possible D gene is TRBD1 (5 bases). Trimming cost V 0 bases and J 2 bases, with 10 bases left between them. The CDR3 spans 15 residues. Germline V gene sequence: CDR1 LGHNA, CDR2 YNFKEQ.

The rearrangement links TRBV30 to TRBJ2-4; D perhaps matches TRBD2 (7 bases). V was cut by 1 base and J by 8 bases, with 12 bases left in between. Germline V lookup: CDR1 GTSNPN, CDR2 SVGIG (reference sequence). This CDR3 comprises 13 residues. CDR3 region: CAWSDLGGDIQYF. The CDR3 coding sequence is TGTGCCTGGAGTGACCTAGGGGGGGACATTCAGTACTTC.

The CDR3 DNA follows: TGTGCCACCAGTGAAACAGGGGTGTCTGGGGCCAACGTCCTGACTTTC. It codes for CATSETGVSGANVLTF. This rearrangement joins TRBV24-1 to TRBJ2-6; 7 bases are a match to TRBD1. The junction had 3 bases not matched to a gene; V was cut back by 4 bases and J by 1 base. CDR3 length: 16 residues. Germline assignment: CDR1 KGHDR and CDR2 SFDVKD.

V usage is TRBV3-1 (or the pseudogene TRBV3-2) and J usage is TRBJ1-5, with no clear D. Germline loops: CDR1 LGHDT, CDR2 YNNKEL (reference sequence). The CDR3 consists of 15 residues. V lost 1 base and J lost 2, with 9 bases in between. This CDR3 reads CASSQGGSGNQPQHF. For the CDR3, the DNA is TGTGCCAGCAGCCAAGGAGGATCGGGCAATCAGCCCCAGCATTTT.

The chain links TRBV9 to TRBJ2-3, with TRBD2 identical over 11 bases. Per germline, CDR1 SGDLS and CDR2 YYNGEE. This CDR3 comprises 17 residues. J gave up 2 bases and V 2 bases, and 7 bases lay outside the gene matches. CDR3 DNA: TGTGCCAGCAGCGTCACACTAGCGGGGGCATACACAGATACGCAGTATTTT. This codes for CASSVTLAGAYTDTQYF.

As for this clone: One end of the junction fails to match germline, which may point to a read error. This chain joins TRBV27 and TRBJ1-6; D remains unclear. Germline CDR1 reads MNHEY; CDR2 reads SMNVEV (reference sequence). This CDR3 is built from 14 residues. The CDR3, as DNA: TGTGCCAGGGGCTGCCTCTCCCATAATTCACCCCTCCACTTT. Protein sequence: CARGCLSHNSPLHF.